This TCR delta chain is from a study of gamma-delta T cells after stem cell transplantation. The CDR3 sequence is 25 residues long. The germline gives CDR1 TSWWSYY, CDR2 QGS. V was cut by 3 bases and J by 0 bases, with 41 bases left in between. Regarding this clone: A far more abundant clone sits one base away, making this likely a read error. Additional DNA sequences in this sample encode the identical CDR3.

TCRdb fed the RT-PCR reads into CATT to redo clone calling. This table holds about 1,600 delta-chain clones, about 5.4% found once. The sample comprised gamma-delta T cells. The TCR originated in a human donor. It is not recorded whose cells these are; they may come from a transplant donor. This chain connects TRDV1 to TRDJ1; TRDD2 might be the D (6 bases). Written as DNA, the CDR3 is TGTGCTCTTGGGGATCTAAACCAAAGGACCACCTTCCAAAACCCAGTACTGAAGTACACCGATAAACTCATCTTT. Protein product: CALGDLNQRTTFQNPVLKYTDKLIF.